A single sample is the source of the 8 T cell receptor beta chains below, sequenced in a study of control samples from healthy donors and cancer patients. Some clones are missing from TCRdb's copy, which holds only in-frame ones; the method was immunoSEQ multiplex PCR. The sample shows about 120,000 clones, roughly 92% of them seen only once. Sequencing input: blood. These receptors came from a man aged 18 to 35 in good health.

The chain uses TRBV3-1 (or the pseudogene TRBV3-2) and TRBJ2-5, with TRBD2 matching 9 bases. V lost 4 bases to trimming and J lost 2 bases; unmatched junction nucleotides: 11. The CDR3 is 17 amino acids. Germline CDR1 LGHDT, CDR2 YNNKEL (reference sequence). CDR3 nucleotide sequence: TGTGCCAGCAGCCCCTGGGGGCTAGCGGGGCTACAAGAGACCCAGTACTTC. It is translated as CASSPWGLAGLQETQYF.

The chain combines TRBV7-9 with TRBJ1-1; 8 positions agree with TRBD1. Germline assignment: CDR1 SEHNR and CDR2 FQNEAQ (reference sequence). This CDR3 has 15 residues. The junction had 11 bases not matched to a gene; V was cut back by 4 bases and J by 7 bases. The CDR3 DNA reads TGTGCCAGCAGCTCCCCCCGGACAGGGCACCTTGAAGCTTTCTTT. Translation gives CASSSPRTGHLEAFF.

V usage is TRBV12-5 and J usage is TRBJ1-1, with no clear D. The ends were cut back, 0 bases at V and 3 bases at J, with 29 bases in the middle. The CDR3 runs 21 residues. Looked up from germline, CDR1 is LGHNT and CDR2 is FRNRAP. Here the CDR3 reads CASGLVRYNRPLVGLYTEAFF. CDR3 DNA: TGTGCTAGTGGTTTGGTACGATATAATCGGCCATTGGTCGGGCTTTACACTGAAGCTTTCTTT.

This clone was seen only once. The gene calls are TRBV5-1 and TRBJ2-3; D call uncertain. V lost 6 bases and J lost 1, with 9 bases in between. In germline, CDR1 is SGHRS, CDR2 YFSETQ. The CDR3 is 13 amino acids. CDR3 coding DNA: TGCGCCAGCAATCTGGACGGCACAGATACGCAGTATTTT. This translates into CASNLDGTDTQYF. Together with reference TRBV5-1 and TRBJ2-3, the CDR3 gives the full variable domain: KAGVTQTPRYLIKTRGQQVTLSCSPISGHRSVSWYQQTPGQGLQFLFEYFSETQRNKGNFPGRFSGRQFSNSRSEMNVSTLELGDSALYLCASNLDGTDTQYFGPGTRLTVL.

On this clone itself: One end of the junction varies from germline; a read error may be responsible. The chain joins TRBV5-1 to TRBJ2-7; a possible D gene is TRBD2 (6 bases). The CDR3 totals 17 residues. Germline V gene data show CDR1 as SGHRS and CDR2 as YFSETQ. CDR3 sequence reads: CASSLGPKSGDSSEQYF. CDR3 DNA: TGCGCCAGCAGCTTGGGGCCCAAATCGGGGGACTCCTCCGAGCAGTACTTC.

The rearrangement links TRBV24-1 to TRBJ2-1; 16 positions agree with TRBD2. V dropped 4 bases and J dropped 4; count of bases not matched to a gene: 9. The CDR3 extends over 19 amino acids. The germline gives CDR1 KGHDR, CDR2 SFDVKD. This CDR3 is CATSDPGTSGGAGYNEQFF. The CDR3 region has the DNA TGTGCCACCAGTGACCCAGGGACTAGCGGGGGGGCCGGTTACAATGAGCAGTTCTTC.

This chain connects TRBV6-6 to TRBJ2-3; no definite D call. The CDR3 runs 13 residues. The germline V gene has CDR1 MNHNY and CDR2 SVGAGI (reference sequence). With 8 bases removed from V and 2 bases from J, the gap between germline ends came to 11 bases. The DNA of the CDR3 is TGTGCCAGCGGTCGCCAAACCACAGATACGCAGTATTTT. This encodes CASGRQTTDTQYF.

This clone showed up just once. The V call is TRBV7-2, the J call TRBJ1-2, with 8 bases lining up with TRBD1. The CDR3 runs to 13 residues. V trimming: 2 bases; J trimming: 6 bases; junction bases outside the gene matches: 2. CDR1 is SGHTA and CDR2 is FQGNSA in the germline V gene. The CDR3 spells CASSLNRGDGYTF. The CDR3 nucleotides read TGTGCCAGCAGCTTAAACAGGGGGGATGGCTACACCTTC.